These T cell receptor beta chains were read from a single sample in a study of circulating and synovial CD4+ cells in juvenile arthritis. Data came from immunoSEQ multiplex PCR; TCRdb stores just in-frame clones and leaves some out. Found here are approximately 36,000 clones, 85% to 95% of them singletons; the top ten hold around 0.66%. The sequenced sample consisted of CD4+ T cells from blood. The source of these receptors is a human donor with juvenile idiopathic arthritis. Both conserved end residues are part of each CDR3. A D gene is named only where the DNA matches it firmly. Clone size is given for some rows only: seen once, a few or many times, or a class if the clone is expanded.

-	TRBJ1-1	TRBV7-2	-	14	CASSLRGLNTEAFF	TGTGCCAGCAGCTTACGGGGATTGAACACTGAAGCTTTCTTT
-	TRBJ2-7	TRBV5-1	-	14	CASSLTGGYDEQYF	TGCGCCAGCAGCTTGACGGGGGGCTACGACGAGCAGTACTTC
-	TRBJ1-2	TRBV7-3	-	15	CASSFSLGELYGYTF	TGTGCCAGCAGCTTTTCTCTTGGAGAGCTTTATGGCTACACCTTC
-	TRBJ2-7	TRBV28	-	14	CAAQSHGDSYEQYF	TGTGCCGCCCAATCCCACGGGGACTCCTACGAGCAGTACTTC
TRBD2	TRBJ2-1	TRBV2	-	15	CASHGTSGGDNEQFF	TGTGCCAGCCATGGGACTAGCGGGGGGGACAATGAGCAGTTCTTC
-	TRBJ2-7	TRBV7-9	-	14	CASSITGGPYEQYF	TGTGCCAGCAGCATTACTGGCGGGCCCTACGAGCAGTACTTC
-	TRBJ2-5	TRBV19	-	15	CASSMGGGRVETQYF	TGTGCCAGTAGTATGGGGGGGGGCCGAGTAGAGACCCAGTACTTC
-	TRBJ1-4	TRBV21-1	-	14	CASSKGGRNEKLFF	TGTGCCAGCAGCAAAGGAGGGCGAAATGAAAAACTGTTTTTT
TRBD1	TRBJ2-3	TRBV5-4	-	15	CASSLAGTGGDTQYF	TGTGCCAGCAGCTTGGCCGGGACAGGGGGAGATACGCAGTATTTT
TRBD1	TRBJ1-2	TRBV6-5	-	13	CASSSPGGYGYTF	TGTGCCAGCAGTTCACCAGGGGGCTATGGCTACACCTTC
TRBD1	TRBJ1-2	TRBV7-2	-	14	CASSLRQGSRGYTF	TGTGCCAGCAGCTTGAGACAGGGGTCCAGGGGCTACACCTTC
TRBD1	TRBJ1-2	TRBV7-3	-	12	CASSSSGGGYTF	TGTGCCAGCAGCAGTTCAGGGGGCGGCTACACCTTC
-	TRBJ1-1	TRBV18	-	14	CASSPAGMNTEAFF	TGTGCCAGCTCACCAGCAGGGATGAACACTGAAGCTTTCTTT
-	TRBJ1-6	TRBV10-3	-	16	CAISLSRTDNNSPLHF	TGTGCCATCAGCCTTTCCCGGACAGATAATAATTCCCCCCTCCACTTT
-	TRBJ2-3	TRBV6-1	-	15	CASCGVGEPTDTQYF	TGTGCCAGTTGTGGGGTGGGAGAACCCACAGATACGCAGTATTTT
-	TRBJ1-5	TRBV19	-	13	CASSQQFNQPQHF	TGTGCCAGTAGTCAACAGTTCAATCAGCCCCAGCATTTT
TRBD1	TRBJ2-5	TRBV5-1	few	13	CASSPGQVETQYF	TGCGCCAGCAGCCCTGGACAGGTAGAGACCCAGTACTTC
-	TRBJ2-4	TRBV7-9	-	15	CASSLEQGYRNIQYF	TGTGCCAGCAGTTTGGAACAGGGTTACCGGAACATTCAGTACTTC
TRBD1	TRBJ1-6	TRBV27	once	17	CASSSLAGGADNSPLHF	TGTGCCAGCAGTTCCCTCGCAGGGGGCGCGGATAATTCACCCCTCCACTTT
-	TRBJ2-3	TRBV9	-	12	CASSVVTDTQYF	TGTGCCAGCAGCGTAGTAACAGATACGCAGTATTTT
TRBD2	TRBJ2-7	TRBV5-4	-	15	CASSLSGGGTYEQYF	TGTGCCAGCAGCCTTAGCGGGGGGGGGACCTACGAGCAGTACTTC
-	TRBJ1-1	TRBV5-1	-	17	CASSLGWVGFMNTEAFF	TGCGCCAGCAGCTTGGGTTGGGTGGGCTTCATGAACACTGAAGCTTTCTTT
TRBD1	TRBJ1-5	TRBV4-2	-	16	CASSHLGGTGGQPQHF	TGTGCCAGCAGCCACCTGGGCGGGACAGGGGGCCAGCCCCAGCATTTT
TRBD1	TRBJ1-2	TRBV4-3	-	15	CASSQELRGDYGYTF	TGCGCCAGCAGCCAAGAACTCAGGGGGGACTATGGCTACACCTTC
-	TRBJ1-5	TRBV18	-	14	CASSPSSSNQPQHF	TGTGCCAGCTCACCATCTTCCAGCAATCAGCCCCAGCATTTT
TRBD1	TRBJ1-5	TRBV19	-	12	CARETGHQPQHF	TGTGCCAGAGAGACAGGGCATCAGCCCCAGCATTTT
-	TRBJ1-4	TRBV9	-	14	CASSSGGWEEKLFF	TGTGCCAGCAGTTCAGGAGGATGGGAAGAAAAACTGTTTTTT
-	TRBJ1-2	TRBV27	-	16	CASSFRGDTSNYGYTF	TGTGCCAGCAGTTTCCGGGGGGACACCTCAAACTATGGCTACACCTTC
-	TRBJ1-4	TRBV4-3	few	15	CASSQGGLGNEKLFF	TGCGCCAGCAGCCAAGGAGGGCTCGGTAATGAAAAACTGTTTTTT
-	TRBJ2-2	TRBV5-8	-	13	CASSIGKAGEPFF	TGTGCCAGCAGCATCGGGAAGGCCGGGGAGCCGTTTTTT
TRBD1	TRBJ1-6	TRBV5-6	-	16	CASSTGTGLFNSPLHF	TGTGCCAGCTCGACCGGGACAGGGCTCTTCAATTCACCCCTCCACTTT
-	TRBJ2-3	TRBV30	-	12	CAWSPDRTIGYF	TGTGCCTGGAGTCCCGACAGGACGATAGGGTATTTT
TRBD2	TRBJ2-7	TRBV28	-	14	CASSLGGGGYEQYF	TGTGCCAGCAGTTTAGGTGGGGGGGGCTACGAGCAGTACTTC
TRBD2	TRBJ2-3	TRBV2	-	19	CASSAGWSSGESSTDTQYF	TGTGCCAGCAGTGCCGGCTGGTCTAGCGGAGAATCTAGCACAGATACGCAGTATTTT
-	TRBJ2-2	TRBV9	-	15	CASSVGTVGTGELFF	TGTGCCAGCAGCGTAGGGACAGTTGGCACCGGGGAGCTGTTTTTT
TRBD1	TRBJ1-5	TRBV18	-	17	CASSRAGGASNNQPQHF	TGTGCCAGCTCAAGGGCAGGGGGCGCGTCCAACAATCAGCCCCAGCATTTT
-	TRBJ1-2	TRBV2	-	12	CASTLTGRGYIF	TGTGCCAGCACCTTGACAGGTCGCGGCTACATCTTC
TRBD2	TRBJ2-7	TRBV5-1	-	14	CASSTSGGTYEQYF	TGCGCCAGCAGCACGAGCGGGGGGACCTACGAGCAGTACTTC
TRBD1	TRBJ2-3	TRBV7-8	-	18	CASSLGGSTGGWADTQYF	TGTGCCAGCAGCTTAGGGGGGTCGACAGGGGGCTGGGCAGATACGCAGTATTTT
-	TRBJ1-1	TRBV7-9	-	12	CASSRGNTEAFF	TGTGCCAGCAGCCGGGGGAACACTGAAGCTTTCTTT
TRBD1	TRBJ2-6	TRBV5-1	-	17	CASSFDRAASGANVLTF	TGCGCCAGCAGCTTTGACAGGGCTGCCTCTGGGGCCAACGTCCTGACTTTC
-	TRBJ2-5	TRBV5-6	-	18	CASSFLLPGHQPGETQYF	TGTGCCAGCAGCTTTCTCCTCCCGGGACACCAACCTGGGGAGACCCAGTACTTC
-	TRBJ1-1	TRBV25-1	few	13	CASNRGMNTEAFF	TGTGCCAGCAATAGGGGTATGAACACTGAAGCTTTCTTT
-	TRBJ1-4	TRBV7-6	-	16	CASIIEREQTEEKLFF	TGTGCCAGCATCATTGAGAGGGAACAGACGGAGGAAAAACTGTTTTTT
-	TRBJ2-2	TRBV20-1	-	11	CSASSTGELFF	TGCAGTGCTAGTAGCACCGGGGAGCTGTTTTTT
-	TRBJ1-4	TRBV7-9	-	15	CASSQGTGAGEKLFF	TGTGCCAGCAGCCAAGGGACCGGAGCGGGCGAAAAACTGTTTTTT
-	TRBJ1-5	TRBV5-1	few	15	CASSFDGQPNQPQHF	TGCGCCAGCAGCTTTGACGGACAGCCTAATCAGCCCCAGCATTTT
TRBD1	TRBJ2-7	TRBV5-1	-	13	CASSLEQGAEQYF	TGCGCCAGCAGCTTGGAACAGGGGGCCGAGCAGTACTTC
-	TRBJ2-7	TRBV7-3	-	13	CASSRGTWNEQYF	TGTGCCAGCAGCCGAGGGACATGGAACGAGCAGTACTTC
-	TRBJ2-3	TRBV7-2	once	14	CASTRPPGGDTQYF	TGTGCCAGCACGCGGCCTCCTGGTGGGGATACGCAGTATTTT
-	TRBJ2-7	TRBV10-3	-	15	CAISESGQGGYEQYF	TGTGCCATCAGTGAGTCGGGGCAGGGGGGCTACGAGCAGTACTTC
TRBD2	TRBJ2-3	TRBV5-1	-	17	CASSVRPGGGNSDTQYF	TGCGCCAGCAGCGTACGCCCGGGGGGGGGCAACTCAGATACGCAGTATTTT
TRBD1	TRBJ2-1	TRBV14	-	15	CASSYDRGGYNEQFF	TGTGCCAGCAGCTATGACAGGGGGGGGTACAATGAGCAGTTCTTC
TRBD2	TRBJ2-1	TRBV9	-	15	CASSFSGGPLDEQFF	TGTGCCAGCAGCTTTAGCGGGGGCCCTCTTGATGAGCAGTTCTTC
-	TRBJ1-6	TRBV5-4	-	17	CASSWGGASSYNSPLHF	TGTGCCAGCAGCTGGGGGGGGGCCAGCTCCTATAATTCACCCCTCCACTTT
TRBD2	TRBJ2-3	TRBV6-5	-	16	CASSLSGGPSTDTQYF	TGTGCCAGCAGTTTAAGCGGGGGCCCTAGCACAGATACGCAGTATTTT
TRBD2	TRBJ2-3	TRBV4-3	-	17	CASSQEGGGPSTDTQYF	TGCGCCAGCAGCCAAGAAGGCGGGGGGCCTAGCACAGATACGCAGTATTTT
-	TRBJ2-7	TRBV6-1	-	16	CASSEMYHPSAYEQYF	TGTGCCAGCAGTGAAATGTACCACCCATCGGCCTACGAGCAGTACTTC
TRBD1	TRBJ2-7	TRBV29-1	-	14	CSVEDDGTVREQYF	TGCAGCGTTGAAGATGACGGGACAGTACGCGAGCAGTACTTC
TRBD2	TRBJ2-3	TRBV7-6	-	17	CASSLGASGGAADTQYF	TGTGCCAGCAGCTTAGGGGCTAGCGGGGGGGCAGCAGATACGCAGTATTTT